The rows below give T cell receptor beta chains drawn from one sample of a study of blood T cell repertoires in COVID-19. TCRdb's table, derived via immunoSEQ multiplex PCR, lists solely in-frame clones and lacks some. This table has 200,000 to 250,000 clones, 70% to 85% appearing once. The sequenced sample was PBMCs or T cells enriched from blood (not recorded which). The receptor source for this set is a woman aged 55-70 years who had recovered from COVID-19. The CDR3 runs from the conserved cysteine through the conserved F or W. Each record gives: V gene, J gene, CDR3 protein.

>TRBV19|TRBJ1-5
CASIPRGVGTVNQPQHF
>TRBV6-2/TRBV6-3|TRBJ2-1
CASSGPGQVFSNEQFF
>TRBV10-1|TRBJ2-7
CASSDGTSYYEQYF
>TRBV19|TRBJ1-5
CASSIGTGGSQPQHF
>TRBV5-1|TRBJ1-3
CASSLQGNGNTIYF
>TRBV6-2/TRBV6-3|TRBJ2-1
CASSYSVPSNEQFF
>TRBV4-3|TRBJ1-1
CASSQDEGTEAFF
>TRBV15|TRBJ1-1
CATSRDLHGMNTEAFF
>TRBV27|TRBJ2-3
CASSSYGGVNTDTQYF
>TRBV20-1|TRBJ1-4
CSASGGTGTEKLFF
>TRBV7-2|TRBJ2-7
CASSSAGYYEQYF
>TRBV6-5|TRBJ2-1
CASTMEGYNEQFF
>TRBV18|TRBJ2-2
CASSPLQAGTGELFF
>TRBV5-6|TRBJ1-1
CASSRWTEAFF
>TRBV2|TRBJ2-1
CASSDPLAGESQSSYNEQFF
>TRBV7-7|TRBJ2-1
CASSHSGGVDNEQFF
>TRBV18|TRBJ1-2
CASSPDRDGYTF
>TRBV5-4|TRBJ2-7
CASSLGQGAYEQYF
>TRBV5-1|TRBJ1-4
CASSLREMGEKLFF
>TRBV7-3|TRBJ2-2
CASSLTGQGNTGELFF
>TRBV5-1|TRBJ2-1
CASSVTSGGHNEQFF
>TRBV20-1|TRBJ1-2
CSASERGKGYGYTF
>TRBV19|TRBJ1-4
CASSTQVSGEKLFF